The rows below give T cell receptor beta chains drawn from one sample of a study of blood T cell repertoires in COVID-19. Sequencing used immunoSEQ multiplex PCR; TCRdb keeps in-frame clones, though not all of them. The sample gives roughly 32,000 clones, approximately 95% of which show up once; about 0.9% is in the top ten. Sequenced: peripheral blood. The receptors derive from a male donor with active COVID-19. Each CDR3 is given with its conserved first and last residue. The D gene is left open where the match is weak.

j_call cdr3_length d_call v_call cdr3_aa
TRBJ1-4 15 . TRBV18 CASSPTGSFNEKLFF
TRBJ1-5 14 . TRBV6-5 CASRNQGSNQPQHF
TRBJ1-1 15 TRBD1 TRBV5-5 CASSSTLTGGPEAFF
TRBJ1-6 14 TRBD1 TRBV2 CASKGDRISSPLHF
TRBJ1-1 10 . TRBV7-2 CASSPQRGIF
TRBJ1-1 15 TRBD1 TRBV9 CASSDGTGGVTEAFF
TRBJ1-5 15 TRBD1 TRBV6-2/TRBV6-3 CASSYGGQGNQPQHF
TRBJ2-3 14 . TRBV25-1 CASSEWRSTDTQYF
TRBJ1-6 16 . TRBV23-1 CARGIFGTPYNSPLHF
TRBJ2-2 15 TRBD1 TRBV6-5 CASRAGTENTGELFF
TRBJ1-3 16 . TRBV3-1/TRBV3-2 CASSNTPGLSGNTIYF
TRBJ2-2 14 TRBD1 TRBV19 CASRGQGDTGELFF
TRBJ1-5 14 . TRBV27 CASSLSGGRQPQHF
TRBJ2-5 14 . TRBV7-9 CASSQEPVQETQYF
TRBJ1-2 15 TRBD1 TRBV11-2 CASSSRQGAIYGYTF
TRBJ2-1 21 TRBD2 TRBV6-2/TRBV6-3 CASSTRLTGTSGGAAYNEQFF
TRBJ2-2 15 . TRBV11-2 CASSQDSRWSGELFF
TRBJ2-5 14 . TRBV2 CASSEGGPAETQYF
TRBJ2-5 15 TRBD2 TRBV6-1 CASSEVLAGLETQYF
TRBJ2-1 20 TRBD2 TRBV6-2/TRBV6-3 CASSYQTSGGAKSSYNEQFF
TRBJ1-1 11 . TRBV29-1 CSVGANTEAFF
TRBJ2-2 16 TRBD1 TRBV3-1/TRBV3-2 CASSQLTGGANGELFF
TRBJ1-4 15 TRBD1 TRBV9 CASSLRTGTNEKLFF
TRBJ2-1 13 . TRBV30 CAWSVAKRSEQFF
TRBJ2-7 14 TRBD2 TRBV19 CASSMGGIAYEQYF
TRBJ1-1 16 TRBD1 TRBV27 CASSWSTGGATTEAFF